These T cell receptor beta chains were read from a single sample in a study of CD8 T cells in Susac syndrome. TCRdb used MiXCR to reprocess the immunoSEQ multiplex PCR reads, holding one entry per CDR3 protein. The sample gives about 300,000 distinct CDR3 sequences, about 88% of which show up once; 0.18% is in the top ten. The sequencing sample was made of CD8+ T cells from PBMCs. These receptors came from a human donor with multiple sclerosis. Each CDR3 is given with its conserved first and last residue. The D gene is left open where the match is weak. Clone size is given for some rows only: seen once, a few or many times, or a class if the clone is expanded.

d_call: -; j_call: TRBJ1-5; v_call: TRBV19; clone_size: -; cdr3_aa: CASSLGRYSNQPQHF; cdr3_nt: TGTGCCAGTAGTTTAGGCCGTTATAGCAATCAGCCCCAGCATTTT
d_call: -; j_call: TRBJ1-6; v_call: TRBV2; clone_size: -; cdr3_aa: CASIASPNSPLHF; cdr3_nt: TGTGCCAGCATAGCTTCCCCTAATTCACCCCTCCACTTT
d_call: TRBD1; j_call: TRBJ2-2; v_call: TRBV19; clone_size: few; cdr3_aa: CASSPWTGNTGELFF; cdr3_nt: TGTGCCAGTAGTCCTTGGACAGGAAACACCGGGGAGCTGTTTTTT
d_call: -; j_call: TRBJ2-7; v_call: TRBV10-3; clone_size: -; cdr3_aa: CAISESDGYEQYF; cdr3_nt: TGTGCCATCAGTGAGTCTGACGGGTACGAGCAGTACTTC
d_call: -; j_call: TRBJ2-5; v_call: TRBV6-6; clone_size: -; cdr3_aa: CASSYASIGETQYF; cdr3_nt: TGTGCCAGCAGTTACGCATCCATAGGAGAGACCCAGTACTTC
d_call: TRBD1; j_call: TRBJ2-1; v_call: TRBV29-1; clone_size: -; cdr3_aa: CSVEDGQGAREQFF; cdr3_nt: TGCAGCGTTGAAGATGGACAGGGGGCGAGGGAGCAGTTCTTC
d_call: TRBD1; j_call: TRBJ2-2; v_call: TRBV19; clone_size: -; cdr3_aa: CASLSWPGGSTGELFF; cdr3_nt: TGTGCCAGTCTTTCCTGGCCAGGGGGATCCACCGGGGAGCTGTTTTTT
d_call: TRBD2; j_call: TRBJ2-7; v_call: TRBV12-3/TRBV12-4; clone_size: -; cdr3_aa: CASSSGTSDHEQYF; cdr3_nt: TGTGCCAGCAGTTCCGGGACTAGCGACCACGAGCAGTACTTC
d_call: TRBD2; j_call: TRBJ2-1; v_call: TRBV27; clone_size: -; cdr3_aa: CASKASGRFSEQFF; cdr3_nt: TGTGCCAGCAAGGCTAGCGGGAGGTTTAGTGAGCAGTTCTTC
d_call: TRBD2; j_call: TRBJ2-1; v_call: TRBV28; clone_size: -; cdr3_aa: CASSLLSLAGGNYNEQFF; cdr3_nt: TGTGCCAGCAGTTTATTGTCCCTAGCGGGAGGGAACTACAATGAGCAGTTCTTC
d_call: -; j_call: TRBJ1-1; v_call: TRBV7-9; clone_size: -; cdr3_aa: CASSLMSMGNTEAFF; cdr3_nt: TGTGCCAGCAGCTTAATGTCGATGGGGAACACTGAAGCTTTCTTT
d_call: -; j_call: TRBJ2-3; v_call: TRBV7-8; clone_size: -; cdr3_aa: CASSLGVSGTDTQYF; cdr3_nt: TGTGCCAGCAGCTTAGGCGTTAGTGGCACAGATACGCAGTATTTT
d_call: TRBD2; j_call: TRBJ2-3; v_call: TRBV9; clone_size: -; cdr3_aa: CASSVARTSPTDTQYF; cdr3_nt: TGTGCCAGCAGCGTCGCCCGGACTAGCCCGACAGATACGCAGTATTTT
d_call: -; j_call: TRBJ1-2; v_call: TRBV18; clone_size: -; cdr3_aa: CASSQAIGQALYGYTF; cdr3_nt: TGTGCCAGCTCACAGGCTATTGGCCAAGCATTATATGGCTACACCTTC
d_call: -; j_call: TRBJ2-7; v_call: TRBV11-2; clone_size: -; cdr3_aa: CASSLDGSPYEQYF; cdr3_nt: TGTGCCAGCAGCTTAGATGGCAGCCCCTACGAGCAGTACTTC
d_call: -; j_call: TRBJ2-7; v_call: TRBV6-9; clone_size: -; cdr3_aa: CASSYPSEQGTYEQYF; cdr3_nt: TGTGCCAGCAGTTATCCCTCGGAACAAGGGACCTACGAGCAGTACTTC
d_call: -; j_call: TRBJ2-7; v_call: TRBV29-1; clone_size: -; cdr3_aa: CSAKDNTYEQYF; cdr3_nt: TGCAGCGCCAAGGACAATACCTACGAGCAGTACTTC
d_call: -; j_call: TRBJ2-4; v_call: TRBV24-1; clone_size: -; cdr3_aa: CATGRGPKNIQYF; cdr3_nt: TGTGCCACCGGGCGGGGTCCCAAAAACATTCAGTACTTC
d_call: TRBD1; j_call: TRBJ2-3; v_call: TRBV29-1; clone_size: -; cdr3_aa: CSVKGAMPHTDTQYF; cdr3_nt: TGCAGCGTGAAGGGGGCCATGCCCCACACAGATACGCAGTATTTT
d_call: -; j_call: TRBJ2-1; v_call: TRBV7-9; clone_size: -; cdr3_aa: CASSPGVPSYNEQFF; cdr3_nt: TGTGCCAGCAGCCCGGGAGTCCCCTCCTACAATGAGCAGTTCTTC
d_call: -; j_call: TRBJ2-2; v_call: TRBV19; clone_size: -; cdr3_aa: CASSIDRASRGGELFF; cdr3_nt: TGTGCCAGTAGTATAGATAGGGCCAGTCGGGGCGGGGAGCTGTTTTTT
d_call: TRBD1; j_call: TRBJ2-2; v_call: TRBV6-2/TRBV6-3; clone_size: once; cdr3_aa: CASSYGTASLIFTGELFF; cdr3_nt: TGTGCCAGCAGTTACGGGACAGCTAGTTTGATATTCACCGGGGAGCTGTTTTTT
d_call: TRBD2; j_call: TRBJ2-1; v_call: TRBV19; clone_size: -; cdr3_aa: CASSISGTYNEQFF; cdr3_nt: TGTGCCAGTAGTATAAGCGGGACTTACAATGAGCAGTTCTTC
d_call: TRBD1; j_call: TRBJ1-1; v_call: TRBV29-1; clone_size: -; cdr3_aa: CSGTEGAGTEAFF; cdr3_nt: TGCAGCGGGACGGAGGGGGCGGGTACTGAAGCTTTCTTT
d_call: TRBD1; j_call: TRBJ2-5; v_call: TRBV28; clone_size: once; cdr3_aa: CASSLLGQEETQYF; cdr3_nt: TGTGCCAGCAGTTTACTAGGACAGGAAGAGACCCAGTACTTC
d_call: -; j_call: TRBJ2-3; v_call: TRBV10-3; clone_size: -; cdr3_aa: CAVLGSTDTQYF; cdr3_nt: TGTGCCGTCCTAGGCAGCACAGATACGCAGTATTTT
d_call: -; j_call: TRBJ1-2; v_call: TRBV28; clone_size: -; cdr3_aa: CASSLLGGLFYGYTF; cdr3_nt: TGTGCCAGCAGTTTATTAGGGGGGCTGTTTTATGGCTACACCTTC
d_call: -; j_call: TRBJ2-2; v_call: TRBV7-2; clone_size: -; cdr3_aa: CASSADRFANTGELFF; cdr3_nt: TGTGCCAGCAGCGCGGATAGATTCGCGAACACCGGGGAGCTGTTTTTT
d_call: TRBD1; j_call: TRBJ2-7; v_call: TRBV20-1; clone_size: -; cdr3_aa: CSLPGQGRTHALYEQYF; cdr3_nt: TGCAGCCTACCGGGACAGGGTCGGACGCACGCCCTCTACGAGCAGTACTTC
d_call: -; j_call: TRBJ2-1; v_call: TRBV7-9; clone_size: once; cdr3_aa: CASSLVERREQFF; cdr3_nt: TGTGCCAGCAGCTTAGTCGAGCGGAGAGAGCAGTTCTTC
d_call: TRBD2; j_call: TRBJ2-3; v_call: TRBV7-9; clone_size: -; cdr3_aa: CASSHTLAGPNTDTQYF; cdr3_nt: TGTGCCAGCAGCCATACTCTAGCGGGTCCGAACACAGATACGCAGTATTTT
d_call: -; j_call: TRBJ2-1; v_call: TRBV6-2/TRBV6-3; clone_size: -; cdr3_aa: CASSLTPGHQNEQFF; cdr3_nt: TGTGCCAGCAGTCTAACCCCGGGACACCAGAATGAGCAGTTCTTC
d_call: TRBD2; j_call: TRBJ2-3; v_call: TRBV6-4; clone_size: once; cdr3_aa: CASSEGLAGGGTDTQYF; cdr3_nt: TGTGCCAGCAGCGAAGGACTAGCGGGGGGGGGCACAGATACGCAGTATTTT
d_call: -; j_call: TRBJ2-7; v_call: TRBV20-1; clone_size: -; cdr3_aa: CSARPTGYEQYF; cdr3_nt: TGCAGTGCTAGACCGACAGGCTACGAGCAGTACTTC
d_call: -; j_call: TRBJ2-7; v_call: TRBV19; clone_size: -; cdr3_aa: CASSPAILSYEQYF; cdr3_nt: TGTGCCAGTAGTCCGGCAATACTTTCCTACGAGCAGTACTTC
d_call: TRBD2; j_call: TRBJ2-1; v_call: TRBV12-3/TRBV12-4; clone_size: -; cdr3_aa: CASSSRRSGDEQFF; cdr3_nt: TGTGCCAGCAGTTCTCGACGGAGCGGGGATGAGCAGTTCTTC
d_call: -; j_call: TRBJ2-7; v_call: TRBV7-9; clone_size: -; cdr3_aa: CASSSDGPEQYF; cdr3_nt: TGTGCCAGCAGTTCGGACGGCCCCGAGCAGTACTTC
d_call: -; j_call: TRBJ2-1; v_call: TRBV29-1; clone_size: -; cdr3_aa: CSVPLVDYNEQFF; cdr3_nt: TGCAGCGTTCCTCTGGTAGACTACAATGAGCAGTTCTTC
d_call: -; j_call: TRBJ2-5; v_call: TRBV21-1; clone_size: -; cdr3_aa: CASSKAGKKIRETQYF; cdr3_nt: TGTGCCAGCAGCAAAGCCGGGAAAAAAATTCGAGAGACCCAGTACTTC
d_call: -; j_call: TRBJ2-7; v_call: TRBV6-2/TRBV6-3; clone_size: -; cdr3_aa: CASSTSVAVTYEQYF; cdr3_nt: -
d_call: -; j_call: TRBJ1-1; v_call: TRBV7-9; clone_size: -; cdr3_aa: CASSSVLGQPNTEAFF; cdr3_nt: -
d_call: TRBD1; j_call: TRBJ2-7; v_call: TRBV28; clone_size: -; cdr3_aa: CASSSPGGSYSYEQYF; cdr3_nt: TGTGCCAGCAGTTCCCCAGGGGGTTCGTACTCCTACGAGCAGTACTTC
d_call: -; j_call: TRBJ1-6; v_call: TRBV9; clone_size: -; cdr3_aa: CASSALGENSYNSPLHF; cdr3_nt: TGTGCCAGCAGCGCTCTGGGAGAGAACTCCTATAATTCACCCCTCCACTTT
d_call: TRBD2; j_call: TRBJ2-1; v_call: TRBV9; clone_size: -; cdr3_aa: CASSGSSGSSYNEQFF; cdr3_nt: TGTGCCAGCAGCGGGAGTAGCGGGAGCTCCTACAATGAGCAGTTCTTC
d_call: -; j_call: TRBJ2-1; v_call: TRBV5-1; clone_size: -; cdr3_aa: CASSLMHKGPYNEQFF; cdr3_nt: TGCGCCAGCAGCTTGATGCACAAGGGGCCCTACAATGAGCAGTTCTTC
d_call: -; j_call: TRBJ2-1; v_call: TRBV7-9; clone_size: -; cdr3_aa: CASSPPGTNNEQFF; cdr3_nt: TGTGCCAGCAGCCCCCCTGGGACCAACAATGAGCAGTTCTTC
d_call: -; j_call: TRBJ1-2; v_call: TRBV29-1; clone_size: -; cdr3_aa: CSVVFTYGYTF; cdr3_nt: TGCAGCGTTGTCTTCACCTATGGCTACACCTTC
d_call: -; j_call: TRBJ2-7; v_call: TRBV7-2; clone_size: few; cdr3_aa: CASSLKLYEQYF; cdr3_nt: TGTGCCAGCAGCTTAAAGCTGTACGAGCAGTACTTC
d_call: TRBD1; j_call: TRBJ2-1; v_call: TRBV7-9; clone_size: once; cdr3_aa: CASSVRQGTLNEQFF; cdr3_nt: TGTGCCAGCAGCGTACGACAGGGTACCCTCAATGAGCAGTTCTTC
d_call: -; j_call: TRBJ2-2; v_call: TRBV4-3; clone_size: -; cdr3_aa: CASSQEALPGLATGELFF; cdr3_nt: TGCGCCAGCAGCCAAGAAGCCCTCCCCGGGCTTGCCACCGGGGAGCTGTTTTTT
d_call: TRBD2; j_call: TRBJ2-1; v_call: TRBV9; clone_size: -; cdr3_aa: CASSVGGGRGYEQFF; cdr3_nt: TGTGCCAGCAGCGTAGGGGGCGGGAGGGGCTATGAGCAGTTCTTC